These 20 T cell receptor beta chains originate from one sample sequenced in a study of PD-1 blockade in classical Hodgkin lymphoma. Time point described: newly diagnosed, previously untreated cHL patient sample. PBMCs, once thawed, yielded CD8+ T cells isolated by magnetic negative selection. Generated by immunoSEQ multiplex PCR, the TCRdb table keeps only in-frame clones and is missing some. The sample consists of over 4,000 clones, 80% to 90% of them appearing once. Sequencing input: CD8+ T cells from blood. The source of these receptors is a human donor with classical Hodgkin lymphoma.

The sample holds a few counts of this clone. The chain has TRBV27 and TRBJ1-2; the match to TRBD1 covers 8 bases. The CDR3 contains 13 residues. V was pared by 3 bases and J by 8 bases, with 5 bases of the junction left unmatched. From germline, CDR1 is MNHEY and CDR2 SMNVEV (reference sequence). This CDR3 reads CASSFSRGQGYTF. CDR3 sequence (DNA): TGTGCCAGCAGTTTCTCCAGGGGGCAAGGCTACACCTTC.

J is TRBJ2-7 and V is TRBV15, with D uncertain. CDR3 size: 13 residues. Germline V lookup: CDR1 LNHNV, CDR2 YYDKDF (reference sequence). The V end lost 4 bases, the J end lost 3 bases, and 10 bases lay between the germline ends. The CDR3: CATSNRLGYEQYF. CDR3 in DNA: TGTGCCACCAGCAACCGGTTAGGCTACGAGCAGTACTTC.

The chain has TRBV7-9 and TRBJ2-3, with 10 bases aligning to TRBD2. J gave up 4 bases and V 3 bases, and 7 bases lay outside the gene matches. CDR1 is SEHNR, CDR2 FQNEAQ, per germline (reference sequence). CDR3 length equals 16 residues. The CDR3 sequence is CASSFSGRAMPDTQYF. The CDR3, as DNA: TGTGCCAGCAGCTTCAGCGGGAGGGCCATGCCAGATACGCAGTATTTT.

The J gene is TRBJ1-5, the V gene TRBV12-5, with D perhaps matching TRBD1 (6 bases). Trimming removed 7 bases at V and 11 bases at J, with 15 bases between. CDR1 is LGHNT, CDR2 FRNRAP, per germline. The CDR3 spans 12 residues. CDR3 coding DNA: TGTGCTAGTGCCCCCGGGGGCCGAGCCCAGCATTTT. Translating gives CASAPGGRAQHF.

This clone was seen a handful of times. The rearrangement uses TRBV5-1 and TRBJ1-2, with D perhaps matching TRBD1 (6 bases). The CDR3 covers 15 residues. V shed 3 bases and J shed 8 bases, with 20 bases lying between them. CDR1 and CDR2 (germline): SGHRS, YFSETQ. The CDR3 nucleotides are TGCGCCAGCAGCTGGGGCACAGGGCAGGATCAAGGCTACACCTTC. Translation: CASSWGTGQDQGYTF.

V is TRBV7-8 and J is TRBJ2-5; D is unresolved. With 5 bases removed from V and 5 bases from J, the gap between germline ends came to 18 bases. The CDR3 runs to 15 residues. Looked up from germline, CDR1 is SGHVS and CDR2 is FQNEAQ. The CDR3 loop reads CASSPTRGSRETQYF. The CDR3 nucleotides are TGTGCCAGCAGCCCCACCCGTGGCTCCCGCGAGACCCAGTACTTC.

This chain connects TRBV6-6 to TRBJ2-7; 9 nucleotides line up with TRBD1. The V gene end was trimmed by 6 bases and the J gene end by 2 bases; junction bases not matched to a gene: 5. Germline CDR1 MNHNY, CDR2 SVGAGI (reference sequence). The CDR3 loop spans 14 amino acids. The CDR3 sequence is CASRSGTGPYEQYF. In DNA form, the CDR3 reads TGTGCCAGCAGGTCCGGGACAGGGCCCTACGAGCAGTACTTC.

The gene calls are TRBV28 and TRBJ1-5, with unresolved D. This CDR3 contains 14 residues. With 6 bases removed from V and 6 bases from J, the gap between germline ends came to 15 bases. Germline V gives CDR1 MDHEN, CDR2 SYDVKM. The CDR3 protein is CASSLTMWVQPQHF. DNA of the CDR3: TGTGCCAGCAGCTTAACGATGTGGGTTCAGCCCCAGCATTTT. The whole variable domain, filled in from reference TRBV28 and TRBJ1-5, reads DVKVTQSSRYLVKRTGEKVFLECVQDMDHENMFWYRQDPGLGLRLIYFSYDVKMKEKGDIPEGYSVSREKKERFSLILESASTNQTSMYLCASSLTMWVQPQHFGDGTRLSIL.

The chain carries TRBV4-3 and TRBJ1-4; no reliable D call. V gave up 0 bases and J gave up 5 bases, with 16 bases separating them. Looked up from germline, CDR1 is LGHNA and CDR2 is YSLEER. CDR3 size: 17 residues. The CDR3 DNA follows: TGCGCCAGCAGCCAAGATCCGAGGCCAGACCCCAATGAAAAACTGTTTTTT. Translated, it gives CASSQDPRPDPNEKLFF.

The rearrangement links TRBV7-5 to TRBJ2-5. The DNA end is more similar to TRBJ2-7, so the J call may be wrong. TRBV7-5 counts as a pseudogene. CDR3 size: 12 residues. The CDR3 nucleotides are TGTGTCAGAAGCTTAGTGGGATACGAGCAGTACTTC. Residues: CVRSLVGYEQYF.

The chain links TRBV6-5 to TRBJ2-7, with TRBD2 matching over 11 bases. The CDR3 is made up of 15 amino acids. The germline gives CDR1 MNHEY, CDR2 SVGAGI. J was trimmed by 1 base and V by 7 bases; bases with no gene match: 6. The CDR3 sequence: CASTKRTSGSYEQYF. CDR3 bases: TGTGCCAGCACTAAGAGGACTAGCGGGTCCTACGAGCAGTACTTC.

The V and J genes are TRBV7-3 and TRBJ2-3; no clear D gene. Trimming removed 0 bases at V and 1 base at J, with 2 bases between. From germline, CDR1 is SGHTA and CDR2 FQGTGA. The CDR3 covers 13 residues. DNA for the CDR3: TGTGCCAGCAGCTTAACGGGCACAGATACGCAGTATTTT. The encoded protein is CASSLTGTDTQYF.

The J gene is TRBJ2-7, the V gene TRBV5-8, with D maybe TRBD2 (5 bases). Trimming cost V 1 base and J 5 bases, with 10 bases left between them. The CDR3 runs to 13 residues. The germline V gene encodes CDR1 SGHTS and CDR2 YDEGEE. The CDR3 nucleotides are TGTGCCAGCAGCTTGCTATATAGCGACGAGCAGTACTTC. Its translation is CASSLLYSDEQYF.

This sequence joins TRBV15 and TRBJ2-5, with D maybe TRBD1 (6 bases). Looked up from germline, CDR1 is LNHNV and CDR2 is YYDKDF (reference sequence). The CDR3 is made up of 13 amino acids. Trimming removed 0 bases at V and 7 bases at J, with 9 bases between. CDR3 bases: TGTGCCACCAGCAGAGAGCAGGGGTGGACCCAGTACTTC. It codes for CATSREQGWTQYF.

The J gene is TRBJ2-7, the V gene TRBV27; D is possibly TRBD2 (5 bases). CDR3 length: 13 residues. Germline V gene lookup returns CDR1 MNHEY and CDR2 SMNVEV (reference sequence). Trimming shortened V by 6 bases and J by 5 bases, and 14 bases separated the two germline ends. CDR3 nucleotides: TGTGCCAGCAGCGACGGAGGCCCCAACGAGCAGTACTTC. This encodes CASSDGGPNEQYF.

This chain joins TRBV2 and TRBJ2-1; 13 bases are shared with TRBD2. The ends lost 6 bases at V and 9 bases at J; junction bases unmatched: 8. Germline lookup yields CDR1 SNHLY and CDR2 FYNNEI. The CDR3 consists of 15 residues. The CDR3 sequence: CASSVGLAGNGEQFF. CDR3 nucleotides: TGTGCCAGCAGCGTGGGACTAGCGGGGAATGGTGAGCAGTTCTTC.

The rearrangement uses TRBV2 and TRBJ2-5; no definite D call. Germline CDR1 SNHLY, CDR2 FYNNEI. Between the trimmed V and J ends, which lost 5 bases and 5 bases, there was a span of 12 bases. The CDR3 runs to 13 residues. In nucleotides, the CDR3 is TGTGCCAGCAGTATTTCTCTCGGGGAGACCCAGTACTTC. Residues: CASSISLGETQYF.

This chain connects TRBV27 to TRBJ1-6, with TRBD1 matching 10 bases. Germline V gene lookup returns CDR1 MNHEY and CDR2 SMNVEV (reference sequence). The V gene end was trimmed by 6 bases and the J gene end by 11 bases; junction bases not matched to a gene: 10. There are 15 residues in the CDR3. DNA for the CDR3: TGTGCCAGCAGACTAGGGACAGGGGTGGGTCCACCCCTCCACTTT. Translating it yields CASRLGTGVGPPLHF.

The chain employs TRBV15 and TRBJ1-5; TRBD1 matches at 7 bases. CDR1 is LNHNV, CDR2 YYDKDF, per germline (reference sequence). Unmatched junction bases numbered 5, after V lost 0 bases and J lost 6 bases. This CDR3 spans 15 amino acids. The CDR3 is CATSRDRQGGQPQHF. For the CDR3, the DNA is TGTGCCACCAGCAGAGATCGGCAGGGGGGTCAGCCCCAGCATTTT.

J is TRBJ2-3 and V is TRBV11-2, with D hard to call. Germline V lookup: CDR1 SGHAT, CDR2 FQNNGV. This CDR3 is built from 15 residues. Trimming took 7 bases from V and 2 from J, leaving 16 bases between them. The CDR3 loop reads CASMTKGSTTDTQYF. CDR3 DNA sequence: TGTGCCAGCATGACCAAAGGCTCTACCACAGATACGCAGTATTTT.